The following is a TCR beta chain sequence with its context. The antigen is not known. The PCR employed 60 Vbeta primers together with 13 Jbeta primers. The method was immunoSEQ multiplex PCR; TCRdb's version includes in-frame clones alone and lacks a portion of them. The sample lists approximately 220,000 clones, approximately 70% occurring once. This entry belongs to a study of cytomegalovirus exposure and HLA in healthy donors. Broader study findings: Later on, a genetic analysis was performed. It linked a missense variant in DCLRE1C with V- and J-gene trimming of TCR beta. For most TCR beta V segments, an earlier analysis put the productive rate at about 87% or about 30% of the time. A later analysis found most CMV-associated TCR beta chains apparently HLA-restricted.

The CDR3 has 13 amino acids. Germline V gene sequence: CDR1 SGHTA, CDR2 FQGTGA. V gene TRBV7-3 combines with J gene TRBJ2-5, with a possible D match to TRBD2 (5 bases). The DNA end lines up better with TRBJ2-7; the J call may be wrong. Sequencing was carried out using PBMCs. The TCR sequence derives from a woman aged 25 to 39 in good health and CMV-seronegative. The CDR3 protein is CASSLTGSGEQYF. CDR3 DNA sequence: TGTGCCAGCAGCTTAACAGGGAGTGGCGAGCAGTACTTC.